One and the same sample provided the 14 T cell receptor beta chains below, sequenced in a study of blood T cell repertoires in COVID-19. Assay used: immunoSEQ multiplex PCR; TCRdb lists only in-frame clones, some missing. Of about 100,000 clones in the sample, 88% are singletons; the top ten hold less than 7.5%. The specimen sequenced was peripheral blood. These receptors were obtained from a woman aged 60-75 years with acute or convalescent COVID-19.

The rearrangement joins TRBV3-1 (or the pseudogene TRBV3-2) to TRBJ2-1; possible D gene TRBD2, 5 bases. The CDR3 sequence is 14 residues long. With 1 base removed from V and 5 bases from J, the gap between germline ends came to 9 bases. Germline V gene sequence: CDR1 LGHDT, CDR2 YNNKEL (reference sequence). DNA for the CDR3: TGTGCCAGCAGCCAAGGTGGGGAGAACAATGAGCAGTTCTTC. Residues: CASSQGGENNEQFF.

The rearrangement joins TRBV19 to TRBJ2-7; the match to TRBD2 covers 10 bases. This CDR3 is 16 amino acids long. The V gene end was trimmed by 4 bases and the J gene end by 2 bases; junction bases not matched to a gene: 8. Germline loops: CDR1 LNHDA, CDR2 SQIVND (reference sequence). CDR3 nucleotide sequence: TGTGCCAGTAGTACGGATTTAGCGGGAGGTACCTACGAGCAGTACTTC. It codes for CASSTDLAGGTYEQYF.

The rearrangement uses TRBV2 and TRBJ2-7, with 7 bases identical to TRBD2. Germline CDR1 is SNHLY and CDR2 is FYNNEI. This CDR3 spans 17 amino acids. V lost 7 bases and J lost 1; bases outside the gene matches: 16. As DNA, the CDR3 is TGTGCCAGCAACGGGAGGACTCCGGGGATGAGTTCCTACGAGCAGTACGTC. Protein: CASNGRTPGMSSYEQYV.

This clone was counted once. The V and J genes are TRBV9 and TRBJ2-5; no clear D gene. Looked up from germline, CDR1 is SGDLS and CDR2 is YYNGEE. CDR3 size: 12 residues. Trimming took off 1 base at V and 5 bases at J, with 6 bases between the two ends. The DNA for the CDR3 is TGTGCCAGCAGCGTATCCGGGGAGACCCAGTACTTC. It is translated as CASSVSGETQYF.

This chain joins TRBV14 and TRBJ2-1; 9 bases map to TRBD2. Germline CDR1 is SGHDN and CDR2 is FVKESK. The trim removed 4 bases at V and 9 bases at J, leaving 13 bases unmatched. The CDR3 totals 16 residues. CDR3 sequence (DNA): TGTGCCAGCAGCCCACACGCTAGCGGGATTCTACTTGAGCAGTTCTTC. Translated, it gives CASSPHASGILLEQFF.

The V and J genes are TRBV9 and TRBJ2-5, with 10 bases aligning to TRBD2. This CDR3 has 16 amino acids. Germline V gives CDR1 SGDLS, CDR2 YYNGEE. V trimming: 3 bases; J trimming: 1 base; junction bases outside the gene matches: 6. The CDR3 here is CASSGRLAGLQETQYF. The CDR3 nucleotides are TGTGCCAGCAGCGGAAGACTAGCGGGCCTCCAAGAGACCCAGTACTTC.

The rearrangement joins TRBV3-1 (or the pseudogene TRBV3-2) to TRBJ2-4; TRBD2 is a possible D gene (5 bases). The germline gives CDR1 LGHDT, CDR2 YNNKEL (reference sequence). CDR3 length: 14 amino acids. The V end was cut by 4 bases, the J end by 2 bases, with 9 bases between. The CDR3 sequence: CASSPSGTKNIQYF. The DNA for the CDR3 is TGTGCCAGCAGCCCCTCCGGGACCAAAAACATTCAGTACTTC.

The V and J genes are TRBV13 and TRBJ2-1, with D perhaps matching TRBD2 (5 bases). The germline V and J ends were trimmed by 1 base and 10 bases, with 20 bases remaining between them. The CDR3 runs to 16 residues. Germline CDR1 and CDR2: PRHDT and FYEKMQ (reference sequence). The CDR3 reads CASSLEGLAPLGEQFF. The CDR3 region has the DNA TGTGCCAGCAGCTTAGAAGGCCTAGCCCCCTTGGGGGAGCAGTTCTTC.

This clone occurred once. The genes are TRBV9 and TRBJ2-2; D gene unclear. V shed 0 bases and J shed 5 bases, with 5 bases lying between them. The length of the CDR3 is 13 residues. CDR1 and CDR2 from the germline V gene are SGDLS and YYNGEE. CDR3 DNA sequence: TGTGCCAGCAGCGTAGTGCAGACCGGGGAGCTGTTTTTT. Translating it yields CASSVVQTGELFF.

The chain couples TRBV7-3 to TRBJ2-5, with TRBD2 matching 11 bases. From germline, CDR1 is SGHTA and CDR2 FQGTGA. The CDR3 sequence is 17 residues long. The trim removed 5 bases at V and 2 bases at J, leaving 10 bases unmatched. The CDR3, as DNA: TGTGCCAGCAGCCCCTTTCCCCGACTAGCGGGACAAGAGACCCAGTACTTC. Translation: CASSPFPRLAGQETQYF.

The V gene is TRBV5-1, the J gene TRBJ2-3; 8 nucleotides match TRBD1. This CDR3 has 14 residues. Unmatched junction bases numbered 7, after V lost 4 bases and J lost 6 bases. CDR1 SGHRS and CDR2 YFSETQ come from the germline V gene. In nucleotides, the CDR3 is TGCGCCAGCAGCAAAATGACAGGGGAGGATACGCAGTATTTT. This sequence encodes CASSKMTGEDTQYF.

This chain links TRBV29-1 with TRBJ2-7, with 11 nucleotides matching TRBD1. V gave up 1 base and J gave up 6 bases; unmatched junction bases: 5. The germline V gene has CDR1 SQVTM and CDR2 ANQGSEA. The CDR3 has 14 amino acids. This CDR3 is CSVEARDRGIEQYF. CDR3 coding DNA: TGCAGCGTTGAAGCCCGGGACAGGGGGATCGAGCAGTACTTC.

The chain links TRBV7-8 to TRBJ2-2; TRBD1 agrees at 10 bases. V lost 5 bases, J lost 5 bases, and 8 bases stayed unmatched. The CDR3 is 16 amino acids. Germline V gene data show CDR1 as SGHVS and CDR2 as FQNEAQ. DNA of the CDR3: TGTGCCAGCAGCCTTGGGGACAGGGGTGTGACCGGGGAGCTGTTTTTT. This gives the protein CASSLGDRGVTGELFF. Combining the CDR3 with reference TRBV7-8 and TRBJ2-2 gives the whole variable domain GAGVSQSPRYKVAKRGQDVALRCDPISGHVSLFWYQQALGQGPEFLTYFQNEAQLDKSGLPSDRFFAERPEGSVSTLKIQRTQQEDSAVYLCASSLGDRGVTGELFFGEGSRLTVL.

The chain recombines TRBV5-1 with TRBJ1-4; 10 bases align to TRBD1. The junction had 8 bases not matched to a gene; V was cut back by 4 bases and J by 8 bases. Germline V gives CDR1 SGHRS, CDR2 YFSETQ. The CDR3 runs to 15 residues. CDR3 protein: CASSGGQGIREKLFF. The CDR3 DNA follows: TGCGCCAGCAGCGGGGGACAGGGGATACGAGAAAAACTGTTTTTT.